This TCR beta chain was recovered during a study of cytomegalovirus exposure and HLA in healthy donors. CDR1 is MDHEN and CDR2 is SYDVKM in the germline V gene. V gave up 5 bases and J gave up 5 bases, with 12 bases separating them. The CDR3 loop spans 13 amino acids. In the case of this clone: Its target is unknown.

The donors, nominally healthy at sampling, likely had unrecorded immune exposures. The study's findings and limits: At a 0.05 false discovery rate, a later analysis found around 15,000 TCR beta sequences to be associated with HLA alleles. Immune exposure information available was restricted to CMV serostatus. Common viral pathogens seemed to be connected with several of the most significant clusters, according to a later analysis.

Researchers ran the PCR with 60 Vbeta and 13 Jbeta primers. Using immunoSEQ multiplex PCR, the repertoire was profiled, and TCRdb retains in-frame clones only, with some absent. The data contain 95,000 to 150,000 clones, approximately 66% of them singletons. The clonotype originates from a woman between 40 and 50 years old in good health and CMV-seropositive. Sequenced input: PBMCs. This chain uses TRBV28 with TRBJ1-2; possibly TRBD1 for D (6 bases). CDR3 sequence (DNA): TGTGCCAGCAGTCACGGACAGTCTTATGGCTACACCTTC. Protein: CASSHGQSYGYTF.